The 20 T cell receptor beta chains below were found in one sample sequenced in a study of blood T cell repertoires in COVID-19. Sequencing was performed with immunoSEQ multiplex PCR; in TCRdb, only in-frame clones are kept and a portion is missing. Of a few hundred thousand clones listed, 85% are singletons. Sequencing input: peripheral blood. These receptors were taken from a woman younger than 35 with acute or convalescent COVID-19.

V gene TRBV7-6 combines with J gene TRBJ1-2; TRBD1 aligns across 8 bases. The germline gives CDR1 SGHVS, CDR2 FNYEAQ. With 4 bases clipped from V and 7 bases from J, the junction kept 5 bases outside the gene matches. This CDR3 spans 13 amino acids. The CDR3 is CASSSTGEGGYTF. The CDR3 DNA follows: TGTGCCAGCAGCTCGACAGGGGAGGGTGGCTACACCTTC.

J is TRBJ2-7 and V is TRBV5-4; D gene ambiguous. Trimming shortened V by 2 bases and J by 0 bases, and 12 bases separated the two germline ends. The CDR3 length is 15 residues. Germline CDR1 SGHNT, CDR2 YYREEE (reference sequence). CDR3 nucleotides: TGTGCCAGCAGCTTAGTAACGGCGGACTCCTACGAGCAGTACTTC. Amino acids: CASSLVTADSYEQYF.

V usage is TRBV28 and J usage is TRBJ1-1, with TRBD1 matching 7 bases. V shed 1 base and J 7 bases; nucleotides not matched to a gene: 9. Germline assignment: CDR1 MDHEN and CDR2 SYDVKM. The CDR3 covers 15 residues. In DNA form, the CDR3 reads TGTGCCAGCAGTTTATTGAAAGGGGGCGCTGGTGAAGCTTTCTTT. It yields the protein CASSLLKGGAGEAFF. Variable domain in full (rest from reference TRBV28 and TRBJ1-1): DVKVTQSSRYLVKRTGEKVFLECVQDMDHENMFWYRQDPGLGLRLIYFSYDVKMKEKGDIPEGYSVSREKKERFSLILESASTNQTSMYLCASSLLKGGAGEAFFGQGTRLTVV.

The chain links TRBV5-6 to TRBJ2-7, with TRBD2 matching 13 bases. CDR1 and CDR2 (germline): SGHDT, YYEEEE. The CDR3 runs to 14 residues. With 4 bases clipped from V and 9 bases from J, the junction kept 7 bases outside the gene matches. CDR3 region: CASSRGTSGEGQYF. In nucleotides, the CDR3 is TGTGCCAGCAGCCGTGGGACTAGCGGGGAGGGGCAGTACTTC.

The CDR3 spells CASSQEDRVYYGYTF. The CDR3 nucleotides read TGTGCCAGCAGCCAAGAGGACAGGGTTTACTATGGCTACACCTTC. The chain is built from TRBV4-2 and TRBJ1-2; 8 positions match TRBD1. The germline V gene encodes CDR1 LGHNA and CDR2 YNFKEQ. This CDR3 comprises 15 residues. J lost 3 bases, V lost 0 bases, and 3 bases had no gene match.

This sequence joins TRBV7-7 and TRBJ2-1, with 11 bases fitting TRBD1. This CDR3 region has 17 residues. The V segment lost 5 bases and the J segment 2 bases; nucleotides outside the gene matches: 8. The germline gives CDR1 SSHAT, CDR2 FNYEAQ (reference sequence). The CDR3: CASSPQWGQGAYNEQFF. CDR3 bases: TGTGCCAGCAGCCCCCAATGGGGACAGGGGGCCTACAATGAGCAGTTCTTC.

The chain carries TRBV7-2 and TRBJ2-5; 7 nucleotides align to TRBD1. Germline V gene data show CDR1 as SGHTA and CDR2 as FQGNSA. With V trimmed by 4 bases and J by 0 bases, 14 bases remained unmatched. This CDR3 has 18 residues. Here the CDR3 DNA reads TGTGCCAGCAGCTCCCGACAGGGAAGTTTCGGCCACCAAGAGACCCAGTACTTC. It is translated as CASSSRQGSFGHQETQYF.

The chain couples TRBV5-8 to TRBJ1-1; a possible D gene is TRBD1 (6 bases). V lost 4 bases and J 0 bases, leaving 16 bases between the germline ends. The germline V gene has CDR1 SGHTS and CDR2 YDEGEE. This CDR3 has 16 amino acids. CDR3 in amino acids: CASSEPGDAVNTEAFF. DNA for the CDR3: TGTGCCAGCAGCGAACCAGGGGACGCGGTGAACACTGAAGCTTTCTTT.

The chain's CDR3 is CASSLNQGETQYF. DNA of the CDR3: TGTGCCAGCAGTTTGAACCAGGGAGAGACCCAGTACTTC. The chain employs TRBV28 and TRBJ2-5; D might be TRBD1 (5 bases). V was clipped by 3 bases and J by 4 bases, with 9 bases between them. This CDR3 is 13 amino acids long. The V gene's germline CDR1 is MDHEN and CDR2 SYDVKM.

This chain uses TRBV27 with TRBJ1-2, with unresolved D. Trimming removed 0 bases at V and 0 bases at J, with 11 bases between. Germline-derived CDR1 and CDR2 are MNHEY and SMNVEV (reference sequence). The CDR3 has 16 residues. CDR3 sequence (DNA): TGTGCCAGCAGTTTATCGACCGGGTCTACTAACTATGGCTACACCTTC. Its protein is CASSLSTGSTNYGYTF.

The chain recombines TRBV28 with TRBJ1-5; 8 bases agree with TRBD1. The CDR3 contains 16 residues. Germline loops: CDR1 MDHEN, CDR2 SYDVKM. Trimming removed 4 bases from V and 5 bases from J; junction bases left unmatched: 10. CDR3 in DNA: TGTGCCAGCAGTTCATTCAGACAGGGGCTACATCAGCCCCAGCATTTT. Translated, it gives CASSSFRQGLHQPQHF.

The J gene is TRBJ2-7, the V gene TRBV6-1; tentatively, D is TRBD2 (5 bases). V shed 3 bases and J shed 3 bases, with 9 bases lying between them. The CDR3 spans 13 residues. Germline V gene sequence: CDR1 MNHNS, CDR2 SASEGT. The CDR3 nucleotides are TGTGCCAGCAGTGACAGCGGAAACTACGAGCAGTACTTC. Translated, it gives CASSDSGNYEQYF.

In this sample, this clone turned up once. The chain joins TRBV10-3 to TRBJ2-3, with a tentative D call TRBD1 (6 bases). V dropped 8 bases and J dropped 0 bases, with 9 bases sitting between them. Germline loops: CDR1 ENHRY, CDR2 SYGVKD. The CDR3 runs to 13 residues. CDR3 region: CAIQGQSTDTQYF. DNA of the CDR3: TGTGCCATCCAGGGGCAGAGCACAGATACGCAGTATTTT.

V and J are TRBV2 and TRBJ2-7; 10 bases are a match to TRBD1. Germline V gives CDR1 SNHLY, CDR2 FYNNEI. V lost 6 bases to trimming and J lost 11 bases; unmatched junction nucleotides: 13. The CDR3 totals 14 residues. In nucleotides, the CDR3 is TGTGCCAGCAGACCGGGACAGGGGCGAGTTCGGGAGTACTTC. Translating gives CASRPGQGRVREYF.

This clone was seen only once. J is TRBJ1-2 and V is TRBV29-1; D may be TRBD1 (6 bases). This CDR3 has 12 amino acids. Germline CDR1 and CDR2: SQVTM and ANQGSEA. The ends were cut back, 0 bases at V and 10 bases at J, with 12 bases in the middle. The CDR3 spells CSVEDSDSTYTF. The CDR3 nucleotides read TGCAGCGTTGAAGATTCGGACAGCACCTACACCTTC.

This clone was found once. J is TRBJ2-1 and V is TRBV2, with D perhaps TRBD2 (7 bases). Germline CDR1 and CDR2: SNHLY and FYNNEI. The CDR3 spans 13 residues. The V end lost 11 bases, the J end lost 4 bases, and 15 bases lay between the germline ends. The DNA for the CDR3 is TGTGCCGAGACGGGGGGCACATACAATGAGCAGTTCTTC. Its protein product is CAETGGTYNEQFF.

This clone was observed once. The chain employs TRBV19 and TRBJ2-4; weak D call: TRBD1 (6 bases). The CDR3 contains 14 residues. V was shortened by 3 bases and J by 8 bases, with 14 bases between the two germline ends. CDR1 is LNHDA, CDR2 SQIVND, per germline (reference sequence). CDR3 amino acids: CASSIRGKSDIQYF. The CDR3 coding sequence is TGTGCCAGTAGTATTAGGGGGAAATCGGACATTCAGTACTTC. Complete variable domain (other parts from reference TRBV19 and TRBJ2-4): DGGITQSPKYLFRKEGQNVTLSCEQNLNHDAMYWYRQDPGQGLRLIYYSQIVNDFQKGDIAEGYSVSREKKESFPLTVTSAQKNPTAFYLCASSIRGKSDIQYFGAGTRLSVL.

The chain carries TRBV7-6 and TRBJ1-6; D ambiguous. Between the trimmed V and J ends, which lost 1 base and 6 bases, there was a span of 4 bases. Germline values: CDR1 SGHVS, CDR2 FNYEAQ. CDR3 size: 13 residues. The CDR3 region has the DNA TGTGCCAGCAGCTTAGAGCCTAATTCACCCCTCCACTTT. Its protein is CASSLEPNSPLHF. The full variable domain, with the rest looked up from reference TRBV7-6 and TRBJ1-6, is GAGVSQSPRYKVTKRGQDVALRCDPISGHVSLYWYRQALGQGPEFLTYFNYEAQQDKSGLPNDRFSAERPEGSISTLTIQRTEQRDSAMYRCASSLEPNSPLHFGNGTRLTVT.

This clone came up once. The chain links TRBV9 to TRBJ2-7, with D possibly TRBD2 on 5 matching bases. This CDR3 has 15 amino acids. The germline CDR1 and CDR2 sequences are SGDLS and YYNGEE. Trimming cost V 4 bases and J 5 bases, with 19 bases left between them. The CDR3 nucleotides are TGTGCCAGCAGCAATCCCTTGGGAGCGGTAGACGAGCAGTACTTC. Its protein product is CASSNPLGAVDEQYF.

The chain joins TRBV10-3 to TRBJ1-2, with TRBD1 matching over 7 bases. Germline V gives CDR1 ENHRY, CDR2 SYGVKD. This CDR3 spans 14 amino acids. The junction had 8 bases not matched to a gene; V was cut back by 0 bases and J by 10 bases. The CDR3 DNA reads as TGTGCCATCAGTGAGTCGAGTCAGGGGGATCTCTACACCTTC. Translation gives CAISESSQGDLYTF.